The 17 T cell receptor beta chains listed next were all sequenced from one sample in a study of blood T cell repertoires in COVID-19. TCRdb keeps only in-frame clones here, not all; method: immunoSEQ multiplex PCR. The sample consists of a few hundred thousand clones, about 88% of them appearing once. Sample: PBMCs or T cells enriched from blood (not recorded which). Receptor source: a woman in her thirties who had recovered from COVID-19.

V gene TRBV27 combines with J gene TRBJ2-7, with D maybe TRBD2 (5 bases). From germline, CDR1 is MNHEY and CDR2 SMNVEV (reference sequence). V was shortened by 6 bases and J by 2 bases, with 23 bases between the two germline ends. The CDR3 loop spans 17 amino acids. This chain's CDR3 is CASRPTRGSDQPYEQYF. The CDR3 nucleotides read TGTGCCAGCAGACCGACCAGAGGGTCGGATCAGCCCTACGAGCAGTACTTC.

CDR3 loop: CASSIDSGYNEQFF. CDR3 sequence (DNA): TGTGCCAGTAGTATTGACTCAGGGTACAATGAGCAGTTCTTC. This chain uses TRBV19 with TRBJ2-1; a possible D gene is TRBD1 (5 bases). V dropped 3 bases and J dropped 4 bases, with 10 bases sitting between them. This CDR3 has 14 amino acids. Germline V lookup: CDR1 LNHDA, CDR2 SQIVND (reference sequence).

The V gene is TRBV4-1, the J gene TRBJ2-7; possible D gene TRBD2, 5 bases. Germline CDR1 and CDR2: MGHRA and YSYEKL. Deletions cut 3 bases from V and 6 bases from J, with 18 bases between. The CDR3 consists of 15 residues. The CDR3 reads CASSQADWGAGEQYF. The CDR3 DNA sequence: TGCGCCAGCAGCCAGGCCGATTGGGGAGCCGGCGAGCAGTACTTC.

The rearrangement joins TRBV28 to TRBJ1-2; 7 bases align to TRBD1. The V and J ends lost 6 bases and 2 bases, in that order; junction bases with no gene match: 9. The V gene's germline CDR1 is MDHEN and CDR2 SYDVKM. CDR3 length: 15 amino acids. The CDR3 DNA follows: TGTGCCAGCAGCGTCAGCCCGGGACAGAACTATGGCTACACCTTC. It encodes CASSVSPGQNYGYTF.

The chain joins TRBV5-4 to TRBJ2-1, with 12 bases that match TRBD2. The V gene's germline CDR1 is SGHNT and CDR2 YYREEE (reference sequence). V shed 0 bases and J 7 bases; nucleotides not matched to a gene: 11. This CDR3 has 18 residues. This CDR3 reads CASSLGLAGGHYINEQFF. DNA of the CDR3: TGTGCCAGCAGCTTGGGGCTAGCGGGGGGGCATTATATTAATGAGCAGTTCTTC. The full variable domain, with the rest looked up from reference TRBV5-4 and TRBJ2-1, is ETGVTQSPTHLIKTRGQQVTLRCSSQSGHNTVSWYQQALGQGPQFIFQYYREEENGRGNFPPRFSGLQFPNYSSELNVNALELDDSALYLCASSLGLAGGHYINEQFFGPGTRLTVL.

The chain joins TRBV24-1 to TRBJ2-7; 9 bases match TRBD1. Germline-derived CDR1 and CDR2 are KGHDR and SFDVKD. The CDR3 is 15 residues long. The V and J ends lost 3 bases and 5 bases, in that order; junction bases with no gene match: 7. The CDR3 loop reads CATSDPGTGRNEQYF. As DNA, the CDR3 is TGTGCCACCAGTGATCCTGGGACAGGGAGAAACGAGCAGTACTTC.

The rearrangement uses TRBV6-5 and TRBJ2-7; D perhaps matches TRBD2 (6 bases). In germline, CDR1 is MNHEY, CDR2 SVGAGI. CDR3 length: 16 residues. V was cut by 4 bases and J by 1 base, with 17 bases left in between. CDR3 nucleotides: TGTGCCAGCAGTTCCACGCGAGGAGGGAATTCCTACGAGCAGTACTTC. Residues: CASSSTRGGNSYEQYF.

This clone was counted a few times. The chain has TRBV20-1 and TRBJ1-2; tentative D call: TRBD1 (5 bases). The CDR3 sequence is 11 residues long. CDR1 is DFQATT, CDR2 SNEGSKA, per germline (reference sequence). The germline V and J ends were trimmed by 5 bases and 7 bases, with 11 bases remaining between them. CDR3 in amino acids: CSAGRGTGYTF. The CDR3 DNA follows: TGCAGTGCTGGTCGGGGGACTGGCTACACCTTC.

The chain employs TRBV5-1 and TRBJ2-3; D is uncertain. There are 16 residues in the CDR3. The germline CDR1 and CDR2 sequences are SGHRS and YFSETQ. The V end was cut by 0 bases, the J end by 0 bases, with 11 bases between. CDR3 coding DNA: TGCGCCAGCAGCTTGGGGGCAGGTACTAGCACAGATACGCAGTATTTT. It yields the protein CASSLGAGTSTDTQYF.

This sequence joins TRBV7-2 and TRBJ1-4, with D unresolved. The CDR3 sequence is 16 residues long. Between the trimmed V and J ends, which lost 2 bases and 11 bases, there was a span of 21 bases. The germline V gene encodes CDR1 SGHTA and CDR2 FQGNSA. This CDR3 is CASSLSPATREEKLFF. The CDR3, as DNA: TGTGCCAGCAGCTTATCCCCAGCCACCCGAGAGGAGAAACTGTTTTTT. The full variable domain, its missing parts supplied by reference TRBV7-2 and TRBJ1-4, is GAGVSQSPSNKVTEKGKDVELRCDPISGHTALYWYRQSLGQGLEFLIYFQGNSAPDKSGLPSDRFSAERTGGSVSTLTIQRTQQEDSAVYLCASSLSPATREEKLFFGSGTQLSVL.

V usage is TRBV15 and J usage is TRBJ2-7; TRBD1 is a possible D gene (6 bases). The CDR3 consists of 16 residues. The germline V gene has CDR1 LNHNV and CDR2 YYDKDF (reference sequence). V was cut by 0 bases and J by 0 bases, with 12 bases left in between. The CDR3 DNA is TGTGCCACCAGCAGAGATCAGGGGACCCGCTCCTACGAGCAGTACTTC. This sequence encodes CATSRDQGTRSYEQYF.

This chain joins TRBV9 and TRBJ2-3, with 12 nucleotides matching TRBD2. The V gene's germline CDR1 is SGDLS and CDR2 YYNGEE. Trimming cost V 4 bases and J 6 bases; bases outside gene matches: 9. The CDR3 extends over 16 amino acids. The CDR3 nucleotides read TGTGCCAGCAGCCCAAGGACTAGCGGGGAATTGGATACGCAGTATTTT. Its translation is CASSPRTSGELDTQYF.

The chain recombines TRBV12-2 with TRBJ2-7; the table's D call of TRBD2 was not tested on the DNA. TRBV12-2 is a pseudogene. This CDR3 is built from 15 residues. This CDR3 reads CASRPKAGRSGEQYF. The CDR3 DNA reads TGTGCAAGTCGCCCCAAAGCGGGACGGTCAGGCGAGCAGTACTTC.

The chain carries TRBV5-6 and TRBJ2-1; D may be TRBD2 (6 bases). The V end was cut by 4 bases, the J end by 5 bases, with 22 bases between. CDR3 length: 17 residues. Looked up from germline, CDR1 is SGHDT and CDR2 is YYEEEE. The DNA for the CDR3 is TGTGCCAGCAGCCGCATCCGGGACTCCCACTCTAACAATGAGCAGTTCTTC. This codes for CASSRIRDSHSNNEQFF.

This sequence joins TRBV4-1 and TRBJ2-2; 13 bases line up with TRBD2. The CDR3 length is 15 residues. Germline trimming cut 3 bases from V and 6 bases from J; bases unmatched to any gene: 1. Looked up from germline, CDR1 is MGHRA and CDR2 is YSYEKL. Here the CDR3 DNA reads TGCGCCAGCAGCCACGGACTAGCGGGAGCCGGGGAGCTGTTTTTT. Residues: CASSHGLAGAGELFF.

CDR3 protein: CAISTVGGLNTGELFF. CDR3 bases: TGTGCCATCAGTACCGTAGGAGGGCTAAACACCGGGGAGCTGTTTTTT. The J gene is TRBJ2-2, the V gene TRBV10-3; D might be TRBD2 (6 bases). The CDR3 has 16 amino acids. From germline, CDR1 is ENHRY and CDR2 SYGVKD. Trimming took 5 bases from V and 2 from J, leaving 15 bases between them.

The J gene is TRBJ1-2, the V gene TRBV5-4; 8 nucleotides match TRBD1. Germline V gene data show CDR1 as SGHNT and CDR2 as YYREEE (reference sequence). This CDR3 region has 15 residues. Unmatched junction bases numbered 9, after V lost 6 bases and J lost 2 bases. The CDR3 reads CASIDRQGKNYGYTF. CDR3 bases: TGTGCCAGCATCGACCGACAGGGGAAAAACTATGGCTACACCTTC.